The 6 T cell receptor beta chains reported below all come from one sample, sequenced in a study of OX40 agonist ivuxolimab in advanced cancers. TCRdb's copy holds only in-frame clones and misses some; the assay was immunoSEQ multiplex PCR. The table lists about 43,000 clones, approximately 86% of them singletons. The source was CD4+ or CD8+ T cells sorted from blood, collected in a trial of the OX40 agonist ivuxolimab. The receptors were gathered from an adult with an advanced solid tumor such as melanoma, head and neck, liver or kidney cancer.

The CDR3 region has the DNA TGTGCCAGCAGCTTAGGGACGGGACAGGGCTACACCTTC. This codes for CASSLGTGQGYTF. This rearrangement joins TRBV7-9 to TRBJ1-2, with 7 bases identical to TRBD1. The CDR3 has 13 residues. The germline V gene has CDR1 SEHNR and CDR2 FQNEAQ (reference sequence). J lost 8 bases, V lost 1 base, and 4 bases had no gene match. Supplemented by reference TRBV7-9 and TRBJ1-2, the full variable domain reads DTGVSQNPRHKITKRGQNVTFRCDPISEHNRLYWYRQTLGQGPEFLTYFQNEAQLEKSRLLSDRFSAERPKGSFSTLEIQRTEQGDSAMYLCASSLGTGQGYTFGSGTRLTVV.

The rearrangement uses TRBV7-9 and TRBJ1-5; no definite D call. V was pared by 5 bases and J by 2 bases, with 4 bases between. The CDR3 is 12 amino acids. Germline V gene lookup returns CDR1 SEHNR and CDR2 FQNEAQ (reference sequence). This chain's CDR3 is CASSDGNQPQHF. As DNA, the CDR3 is TGTGCCAGCAGCGATGGCAATCAGCCCCAGCATTTT.

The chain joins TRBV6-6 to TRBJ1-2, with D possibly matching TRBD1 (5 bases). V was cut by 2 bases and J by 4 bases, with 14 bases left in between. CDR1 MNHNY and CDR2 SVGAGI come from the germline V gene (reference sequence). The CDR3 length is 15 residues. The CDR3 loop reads CASSYNSGHSYGYTF. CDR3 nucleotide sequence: TGTGCCAGCAGTTACAACTCTGGACACAGCTATGGCTACACCTTC.

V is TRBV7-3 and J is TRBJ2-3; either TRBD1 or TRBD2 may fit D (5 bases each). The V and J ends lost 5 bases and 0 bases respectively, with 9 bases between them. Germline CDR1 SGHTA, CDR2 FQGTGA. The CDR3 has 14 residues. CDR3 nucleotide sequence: TGTGCCAGCAGCCCCGGGGCTAGCACAGATACGCAGTATTTT. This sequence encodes CASSPGASTDTQYF.

In DNA form, the CDR3 reads TGCGCCAGCAGCATAGGGACTAGCGGACAAGAGACCCAGTACTTC. Protein: CASSIGTSGQETQYF. This chain joins TRBV5-1 and TRBJ2-5, with 11 nucleotides matching TRBD2. With 4 bases clipped from V and 2 bases from J, the junction kept 4 bases outside the gene matches. The germline V gene encodes CDR1 SGHRS and CDR2 YFSETQ. The CDR3 has 15 amino acids.

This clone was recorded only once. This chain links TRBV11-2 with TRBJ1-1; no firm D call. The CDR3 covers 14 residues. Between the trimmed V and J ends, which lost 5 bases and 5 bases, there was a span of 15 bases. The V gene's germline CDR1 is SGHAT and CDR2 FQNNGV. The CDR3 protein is CASSTSGWQTEAFF. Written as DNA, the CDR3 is TGTGCCAGCAGCACCTCGGGGTGGCAGACTGAAGCTTTCTTT.